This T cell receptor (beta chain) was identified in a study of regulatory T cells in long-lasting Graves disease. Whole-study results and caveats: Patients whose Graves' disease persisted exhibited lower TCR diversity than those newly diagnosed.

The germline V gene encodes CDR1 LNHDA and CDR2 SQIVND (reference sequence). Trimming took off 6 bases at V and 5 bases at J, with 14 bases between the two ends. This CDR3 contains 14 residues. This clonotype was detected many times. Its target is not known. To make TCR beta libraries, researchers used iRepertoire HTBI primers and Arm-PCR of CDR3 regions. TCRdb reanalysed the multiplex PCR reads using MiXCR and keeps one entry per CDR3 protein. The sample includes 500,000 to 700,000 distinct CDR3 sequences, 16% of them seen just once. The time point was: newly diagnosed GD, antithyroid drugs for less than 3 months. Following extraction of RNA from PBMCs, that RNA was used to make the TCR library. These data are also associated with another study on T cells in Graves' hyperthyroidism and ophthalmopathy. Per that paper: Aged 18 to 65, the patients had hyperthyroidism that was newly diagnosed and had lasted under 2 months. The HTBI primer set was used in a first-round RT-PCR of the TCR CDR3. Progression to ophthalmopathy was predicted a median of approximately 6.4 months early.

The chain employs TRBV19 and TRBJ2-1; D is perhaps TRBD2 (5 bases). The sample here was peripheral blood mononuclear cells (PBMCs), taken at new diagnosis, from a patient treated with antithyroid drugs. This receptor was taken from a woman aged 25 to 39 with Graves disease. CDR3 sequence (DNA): TGTGCCAGTAGAGCTCGCGGGCCTAACAATGAGCAGTTCTTC. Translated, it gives CASRARGPNNEQFF. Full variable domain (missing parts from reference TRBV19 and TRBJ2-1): DGGITQSPKYLFRKEGQNVTLSCEQNLNHDAMYWYRQDPGQGLRLIYYSQIVNDFQKGDIAEGYSVSREKKESFPLTVTSAQKNPTAFYLCASRARGPNNEQFFGPGTRLTVL.